This T cell receptor (beta chain) originates from a study of T-cell memory formation after mild COVID-19. Findings and caveats of the study: Several responding clones turned up in pre-infection memory, indicating that cross-reactive memory may have taken part. Still unconfirmed is whether the second-wave clones peaking on day 37 recognized SARS-CoV-2.

Remarks on this clonotype: No antigen is known for it.

The germline V gene encodes CDR1 SEHNR and CDR2 FQNEAQ (reference sequence). V was trimmed by 5 bases and J by 0 bases, leaving 17 bases between them. This CDR3 has 17 residues. Constant-segment primers served in 5'RACE that generated TCR alpha and TCR beta cDNA libraries bearing sample barcodes and UMIs. Via MiXCR, TCRdb re-called the 5' RACE reads, giving one row per CDR3 protein. This sample carries about 610,000 distinct CDR3 sequences, around a sixth of them seen once, and the ten largest clones take approximately 8.1%. The specimen sequenced was PBMCs or a T cell subset sorted from them (not recorded which). The clonotype comes from an adult woman who had mild COVID-19 (a few samples of this study predate the infection). Cell type and time point are not known. The rearrangement uses TRBV7-9 and TRBJ2-1; D possibly corresponds to TRBD2 (5 bases). CDR3 DNA: TGTGCCAGCAGCCTACTTGCGGGCGGTAGCTCCTACAATGAGCAGTTCTTC. Translation: CASSLLAGGSSYNEQFF.